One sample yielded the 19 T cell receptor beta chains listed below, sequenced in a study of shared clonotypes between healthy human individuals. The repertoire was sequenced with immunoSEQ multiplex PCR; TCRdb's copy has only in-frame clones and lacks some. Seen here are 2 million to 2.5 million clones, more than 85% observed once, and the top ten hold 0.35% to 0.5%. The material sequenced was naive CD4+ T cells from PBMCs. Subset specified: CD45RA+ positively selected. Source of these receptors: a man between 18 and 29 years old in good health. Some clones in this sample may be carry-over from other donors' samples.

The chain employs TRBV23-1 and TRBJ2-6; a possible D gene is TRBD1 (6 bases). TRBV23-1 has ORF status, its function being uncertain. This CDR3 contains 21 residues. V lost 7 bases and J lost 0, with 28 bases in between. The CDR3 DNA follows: TGCGCCAGCACCGATAGGGCCGGGACACCCTATTCCCCCTCTGGGGCCAACGTCCTGACTTTC. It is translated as CASTDRAGTPYSPSGANVLTF.

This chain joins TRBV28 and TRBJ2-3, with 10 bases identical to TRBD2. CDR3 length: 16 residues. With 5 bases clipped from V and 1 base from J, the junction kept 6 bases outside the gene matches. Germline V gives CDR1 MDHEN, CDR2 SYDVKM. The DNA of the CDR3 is TGTGCCAGCAGTCGAGGACTAGCGGCAGGCACAGATACGCAGTATTTT. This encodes CASSRGLAAGTDTQYF.

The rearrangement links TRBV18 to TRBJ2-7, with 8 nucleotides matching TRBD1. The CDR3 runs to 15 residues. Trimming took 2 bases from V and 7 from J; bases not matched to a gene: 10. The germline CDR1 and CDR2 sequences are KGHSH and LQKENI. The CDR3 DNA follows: TGTGCCAGCTCACCAAGGAGGCAGGGGGCGGGGGAGCAGTACTTC. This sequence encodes CASSPRRQGAGEQYF. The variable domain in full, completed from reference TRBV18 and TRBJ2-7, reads NAGVMQNPRHLVRRRGQEARLRCSPMKGHSHVYWYRQLPEEGLKFMVYLQKENIIDESGMPKERFSAEFPKEGPSILRIQQVVRGDSAAYFCASSPRRQGAGEQYFGPGTRLTVT.

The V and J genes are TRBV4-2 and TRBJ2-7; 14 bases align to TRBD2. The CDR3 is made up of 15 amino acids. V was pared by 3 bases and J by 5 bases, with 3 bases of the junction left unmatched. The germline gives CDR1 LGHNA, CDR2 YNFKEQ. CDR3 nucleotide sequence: TGTGCCAGCAGCCAGGGACTAGCGGGAGTCGACGAGCAGTACTTC. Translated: CASSQGLAGVDEQYF.

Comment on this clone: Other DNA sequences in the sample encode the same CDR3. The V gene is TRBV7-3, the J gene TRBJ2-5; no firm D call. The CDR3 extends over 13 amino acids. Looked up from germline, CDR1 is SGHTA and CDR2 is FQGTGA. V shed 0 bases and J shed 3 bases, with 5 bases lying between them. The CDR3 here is CASSLTREETQYF. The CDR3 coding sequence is TGTGCCAGCAGCTTAACAAGGGAAGAGACCCAGTACTTC.

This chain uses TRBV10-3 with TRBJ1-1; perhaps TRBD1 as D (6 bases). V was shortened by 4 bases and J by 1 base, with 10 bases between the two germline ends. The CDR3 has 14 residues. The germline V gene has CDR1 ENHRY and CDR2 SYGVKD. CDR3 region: CAISGRQENTEAFF. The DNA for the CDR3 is TGTGCCATCAGTGGGAGACAGGAGAACACTGAAGCTTTCTTT.

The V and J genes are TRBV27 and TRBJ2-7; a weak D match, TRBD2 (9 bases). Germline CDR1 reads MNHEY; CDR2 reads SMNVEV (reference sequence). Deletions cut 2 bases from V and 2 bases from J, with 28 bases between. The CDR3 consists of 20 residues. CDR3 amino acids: CASSLPGGMRSAGGPYEQYF. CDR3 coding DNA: TGTGCCAGCAGTTTACCAGGGGGCATGAGGTCGGCGGGAGGGCCCTACGAGCAGTACTTC.

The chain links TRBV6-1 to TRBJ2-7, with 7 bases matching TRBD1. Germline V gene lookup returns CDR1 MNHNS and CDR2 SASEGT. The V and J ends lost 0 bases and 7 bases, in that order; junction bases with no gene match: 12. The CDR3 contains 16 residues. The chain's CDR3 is CASSEAPGTVFGEQYF. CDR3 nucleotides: TGTGCCAGCAGTGAAGCACCGGGGACAGTTTTTGGTGAGCAGTACTTC.

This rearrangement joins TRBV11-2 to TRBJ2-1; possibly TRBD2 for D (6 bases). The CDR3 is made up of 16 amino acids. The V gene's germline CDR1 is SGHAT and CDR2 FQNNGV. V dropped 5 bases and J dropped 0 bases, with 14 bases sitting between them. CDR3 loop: CASSPHGGSSYNEQFF. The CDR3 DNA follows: TGTGCCAGCAGCCCCCATGGGGGGAGCTCCTACAATGAGCAGTTCTTC.

The CDR3 DNA sequence: TGTGCCAGCATCGGCGGTTTAGTAAGAAACACCATATATTTT. The encoded protein is CASIGGLVRNTIYF. The V gene is TRBV28, the J gene TRBJ1-3; D remains unclear. Germline CDR1 is MDHEN and CDR2 is SYDVKM. The V gene lost 7 bases and the J gene lost 5 bases, with 15 bases spanning the gap. There are 14 residues in the CDR3.

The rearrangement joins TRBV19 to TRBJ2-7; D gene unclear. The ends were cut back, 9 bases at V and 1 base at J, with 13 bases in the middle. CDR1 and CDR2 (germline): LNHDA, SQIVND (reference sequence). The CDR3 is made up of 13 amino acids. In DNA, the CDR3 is TGTGCCAGCCAAGGGCGGTGGTCCTACGAGCAGTACTTC. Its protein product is CASQGRWSYEQYF.

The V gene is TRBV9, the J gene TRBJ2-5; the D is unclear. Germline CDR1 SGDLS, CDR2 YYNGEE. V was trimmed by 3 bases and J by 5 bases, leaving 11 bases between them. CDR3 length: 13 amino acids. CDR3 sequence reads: CASSARDIETQYF. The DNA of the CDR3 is TGTGCCAGCAGCGCAAGGGATATCGAGACCCAGTACTTC.

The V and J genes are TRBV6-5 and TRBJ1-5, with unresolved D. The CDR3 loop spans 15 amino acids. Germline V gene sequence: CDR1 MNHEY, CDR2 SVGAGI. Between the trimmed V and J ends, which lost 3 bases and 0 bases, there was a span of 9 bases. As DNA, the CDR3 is TGTGCCAGCAGTTATGACAACTTTAGCAATCAGCCCCAGCATTTT. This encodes CASSYDNFSNQPQHF.

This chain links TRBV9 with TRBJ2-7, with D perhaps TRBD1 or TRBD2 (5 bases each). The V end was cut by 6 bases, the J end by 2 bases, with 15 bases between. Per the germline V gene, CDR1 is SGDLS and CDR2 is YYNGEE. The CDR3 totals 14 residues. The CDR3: CASIRRMGAYEQYF. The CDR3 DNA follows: TGTGCCAGCATCCGTCGGATGGGGGCCTACGAGCAGTACTTC. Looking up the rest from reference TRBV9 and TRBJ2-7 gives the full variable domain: DSGVTQTPKHLITATGQRVTLRCSPRSGDLSVYWYQQSLDQGLQFLIQYYNGEERAKGNILERFSAQQFPDLHSELNLSSLELGDSALYFCASIRRMGAYEQYFGPGTRLTVT.

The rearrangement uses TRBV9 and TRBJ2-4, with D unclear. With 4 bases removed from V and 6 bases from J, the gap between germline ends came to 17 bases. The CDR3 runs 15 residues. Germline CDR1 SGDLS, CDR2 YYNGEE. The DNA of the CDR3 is TGTGCCAGCAGCCTCTCCCCTGGGTGGAGAAACATTCAGTACTTC. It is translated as CASSLSPGWRNIQYF. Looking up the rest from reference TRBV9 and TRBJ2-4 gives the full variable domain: DSGVTQTPKHLITATGQRVTLRCSPRSGDLSVYWYQQSLDQGLQFLIQYYNGEERAKGNILERFSAQQFPDLHSELNLSSLELGDSALYFCASSLSPGWRNIQYFGAGTRLSVL.

In DNA, the CDR3 is TGTGCCAGCAGCCCGACTTCCAGGGATGACTATGGCTACACCTTC. Protein product: CASSPTSRDDYGYTF. J is TRBJ1-2 and V is TRBV7-3, with D tentatively TRBD1 (5 bases). CDR3 length: 15 amino acids. Trimming removed 5 bases at V and 3 bases at J, with 16 bases between. CDR1 and CDR2 from the germline V gene are SGHTA and FQGTGA. Full variable domain (rest looked up from reference TRBV7-3 and TRBJ1-2): GAGVSQTPSNKVTEKGKYVELRCDPISGHTALYWYRQSLGQGPEFLIYFQGTGAADDSGLPNDRFFAVRPEGSVSTLKIQRTERGDSAVYLCASSPTSRDDYGYTFGSGTRLTVV.

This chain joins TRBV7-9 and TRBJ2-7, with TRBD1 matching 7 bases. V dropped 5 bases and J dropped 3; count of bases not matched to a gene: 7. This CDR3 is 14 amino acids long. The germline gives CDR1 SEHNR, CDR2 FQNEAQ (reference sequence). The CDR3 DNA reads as TGTGCCAGCAGCCCACCCCAGGGGGTCTACGAGCAGTACTTC. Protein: CASSPPQGVYEQYF.

In DNA, the CDR3 is TGTGCCAGCAGCTTAGGCTCGTCAGGGAACACCGGGGAGCTGTTTTTT. This gives the protein CASSLGSSGNTGELFF. V gene TRBV7-3 combines with J gene TRBJ2-2, with D unresolved. This CDR3 contains 16 residues. Germline V gives CDR1 SGHTA, CDR2 FQGTGA. Trimming shortened V by 2 bases and J by 1 base, and 11 bases separated the two germline ends.

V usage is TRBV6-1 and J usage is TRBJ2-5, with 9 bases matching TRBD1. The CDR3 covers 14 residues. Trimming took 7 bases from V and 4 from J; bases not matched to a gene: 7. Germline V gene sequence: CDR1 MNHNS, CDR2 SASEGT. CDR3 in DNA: TGTGCCAGCACTCTGGACAGGGGTAGAGAGACCCAGTACTTC. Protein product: CASTLDRGRETQYF.